The sequence of this T cell receptor beta chain was determined in a study of PD-L1 blockade in urothelial cancer. The trim removed 4 bases at V and 4 bases at J, leaving 8 bases unmatched. Germline loops: CDR1 LNHDA, CDR2 SQIVND (reference sequence). This CDR3 has 17 amino acids. Assay used: immunoSEQ multiplex PCR; TCRdb lists only in-frame clones, some missing. The table shows 65,000 to 80,000 clones, with less than 90% occurring only once. The specimen was PBMCs, collected around atezolizumab (anti-PD-L1) treatment. This sequence was found in a man in his sixties or seventies with urothelial cancer. This chain joins TRBV19 and TRBJ2-1, with TRBD2 matching 12 bases. The CDR3 spells CASSSDRGLAGYNEQFF. CDR3 DNA: TGTGCCAGTAGTAGCGACAGGGGACTAGCGGGTTACAATGAGCAGTTCTTC.